This TCR beta chain was obtained from a study of OX40 agonist ivuxolimab in advanced cancers. Study in general: Head and neck, renal cell, melanoma or hepatocellular carcinoma were the cancers that dose-escalation patients had.

The table came from immunoSEQ multiplex PCR; TCRdb's copy has only in-frame clones and leaves some out. This table has roughly 50,000 clones, about 80% appearing once. V lost 7 bases and J 4 bases, leaving 10 bases between the germline ends. CDR1 and CDR2 (germline): MDHEN, SYDVKM. The CDR3 is made up of 12 amino acids. General study findings and limits: Clonal expansion from baseline to week 6 occurred in both CD4+ and CD8+ T cells.

Exclusion applied to patients with autoimmune disease history or systemic immunosuppression. Peripheral blood came from all dose cohorts at three timepoints. On this clone itself: Antigen: not known.

The sample here was CD4+ or CD8+ T cells sorted from blood, taken in a trial of the OX40 agonist ivuxolimab. The clonotype comes from an adult with an advanced solid tumor such as melanoma, head and neck, liver or kidney cancer. The chain links TRBV28 to TRBJ1-2, with D perhaps matching TRBD1 (5 bases). CDR3 sequence reads: CASIREPYGYTF. Written as DNA, the CDR3 is TGTGCCAGCATCAGGGAACCCTATGGCTACACCTTC.